Below, 29 T cell receptor beta chains from the same sample are listed, as sequenced in a study of blood T cell repertoires in COVID-19. The repertoire was sequenced with immunoSEQ multiplex PCR; TCRdb's copy has only in-frame clones and lacks some. The sample shows under 250,000 clones, approximately 85% of them seen only once. Material for sequencing was peripheral blood. The receptors were gathered from a woman in her seventies with acute or convalescent COVID-19.

In its sample, this clone was seen once. This chain uses TRBV19 with TRBJ2-3, with D uncertain. Between the trimmed V and J ends, which lost 1 base and 0 bases, there was a span of 11 bases. Looked up from germline, CDR1 is LNHDA and CDR2 is SQIVND (reference sequence). This CDR3 has 16 amino acids. The CDR3 region is CASSIASALSTDTQYF. CDR3 nucleotides: TGTGCCAGTAGTATAGCTAGTGCACTTAGCACAGATACGCAGTATTTT. Combining the CDR3 with reference TRBV19 and TRBJ2-3 gives the whole variable domain DGGITQSPKYLFRKEGQNVTLSCEQNLNHDAMYWYRQDPGQGLRLIYYSQIVNDFQKGDIAEGYSVSREKKESFPLTVTSAQKNPTAFYLCASSIASALSTDTQYFGPGTRLTVL.

V gene TRBV20-1 combines with J gene TRBJ1-1; D remains unclear. CDR1 is DFQATT, CDR2 SNEGSKA, per germline (reference sequence). Trimming took 1 base from V and 10 from J, leaving 7 bases between them. This CDR3 comprises 10 residues. In nucleotides, the CDR3 is TGCAGTGCTAGAGTTATTGTAGCTTTCTTT. Translation gives CSARVIVAFF.

This clone came up a few times. The V and J genes are TRBV28 and TRBJ2-7; 10 nucleotides align to TRBD1. The CDR3 contains 15 residues. Germline V gives CDR1 MDHEN, CDR2 SYDVKM. V lost 5 bases to trimming and J lost 5 bases; unmatched junction nucleotides: 9. CDR3 amino acids: CASSPPGTGVHEQYF. As DNA, the CDR3 is TGTGCCAGCAGTCCGCCCGGGACAGGGGTCCACGAGCAGTACTTC.

V is TRBV6-5 and J is TRBJ1-1; 8 bases fit TRBD1. Per germline, CDR1 MNHEY and CDR2 SVGAGI. V gave up 5 bases and J gave up 1 base; unmatched junction bases: 6. This CDR3 is 15 amino acids long. The CDR3 loop is CASSKYRGGNTEAFF. For the CDR3, the DNA is TGTGCCAGCAGTAAATACAGGGGGGGGAACACTGAAGCTTTCTTT.

This clone occurred a few times. The chain combines TRBV14 with TRBJ1-2, with D possibly being TRBD1 (6 bases). Per germline, CDR1 SGHDN and CDR2 FVKESK. Trimming removed 0 bases at V and 3 bases at J, with 8 bases between. The CDR3 has 14 amino acids. The CDR3 is CASSQDGQHYGYTF. CDR3 in DNA: TGTGCCAGCAGCCAAGACGGACAGCACTATGGCTACACCTTC.

The V call is TRBV5-6, the J call TRBJ1-5, with TRBD1 matching 8 bases. V trimming: 4 bases; J trimming: 2 bases; junction bases outside the gene matches: 5. The germline CDR1 and CDR2 sequences are SGHDT and YYEEEE. This CDR3 has 15 residues. In DNA, the CDR3 is TGTGCCAGCAGCCCTCAGGGGGCAGGCAATCAGCCCCAGCATTTT. Translated: CASSPQGAGNQPQHF.

The chain couples TRBV19 to TRBJ1-2, with TRBD1 identical over 8 bases. This CDR3 contains 12 residues. V shed 8 bases and J 6 bases; nucleotides not matched to a gene: 5. Germline V gene sequence: CDR1 LNHDA, CDR2 SQIVND (reference sequence). The CDR3 bases are TGTGCCAGTTTGGACAGGGCCAATGGCTACACCTTC. It is translated as CASLDRANGYTF.

V and J are TRBV6-5 and TRBJ1-4; TRBD1 matches at 9 bases. The germline CDR1 and CDR2 sequences are MNHEY and SVGAGI. There are 15 residues in the CDR3. The V gene end was trimmed by 4 bases and the J gene end by 8 bases; junction bases not matched to a gene: 8. CDR3 nucleotide sequence: TGTGCCAGCAGTTTCCAGACAGGGGGTGCGGAAAAACTGTTTTTT. Its protein is CASSFQTGGAEKLFF.

This clone is a singleton in its sample. The chain is built from TRBV5-4 and TRBJ1-1, with 9 bases lining up with TRBD1. From germline, CDR1 is SGHNT and CDR2 YYREEE (reference sequence). The CDR3 has 15 amino acids. V lost 4 bases and J lost 8; bases outside the gene matches: 12. CDR3 loop: CASSSRQGDALEAFF. Written as DNA, the CDR3 is TGTGCCAGCAGCAGTCGACAGGGGGACGCCTTAGAAGCTTTCTTT.

This sequence joins TRBV10-1 and TRBJ2-1; 7 positions agree with TRBD2. With V trimmed by 3 bases and J by 10 bases, 6 bases remained unmatched. Germline V gene sequence: CDR1 WNHNN, CDR2 SYGVQD (reference sequence). This CDR3 is built from 13 residues. This CDR3 reads CASSESGVTEQFF. The CDR3 DNA reads as TGCGCCAGCAGTGAAAGCGGGGTCACGGAGCAGTTCTTC.

The chain is built from TRBV7-9 and TRBJ1-4; 9 positions agree with TRBD1. The CDR3 extends over 14 amino acids. Germline CDR1 reads SEHNR; CDR2 reads FQNEAQ (reference sequence). V lost 11 bases and J lost 7; bases outside the gene matches: 11. CDR3 region: CAASVGTGIEKLFF. The CDR3 DNA sequence: TGTGCCGCGAGCGTTGGGACAGGGATTGAAAAACTGTTTTTT.

Comments on this clone: The same CDR3 also results from other DNA sequences found in this sample. This chain connects TRBV5-1 to TRBJ2-7; 8 bases match TRBD1. The CDR3 runs to 14 residues. Unmatched junction bases numbered 3, after V lost 2 bases and J lost 2 bases. Per germline, CDR1 SGHRS and CDR2 YFSETQ. The CDR3 sequence: CASSFGTGTYEQYF. CDR3 in DNA: TGCGCCAGCAGCTTCGGGACAGGAACCTACGAGCAGTACTTC.

The CDR3 DNA follows: TGTGCCAGCAGTGAGGTCGGGAGTTCGGGCAAAAACATTCAGTACTTC. Its translation: CASSEVGSSGKNIQYF. The V call is TRBV2, the J call TRBJ2-4, with D tentatively TRBD2 (6 bases). Per the germline V gene, CDR1 is SNHLY and CDR2 is FYNNEI. The V end lost 3 bases, the J end lost 3 bases, and 15 bases lay between the germline ends. CDR3 length: 16 residues.

This chain's CDR3 is CASSPTPGQGLNYGYTF. DNA for the CDR3: TGTGCCAGCAGCCCAACCCCGGGACAGGGGCTGAACTATGGCTACACCTTC. The J gene is TRBJ1-2, the V gene TRBV7-2, with 10 bases lining up with TRBD1. The trim removed 5 bases at V and 2 bases at J, leaving 11 bases unmatched. The length of the CDR3 is 17 residues. Germline lookup yields CDR1 SGHTA and CDR2 FQGNSA.

This chain connects TRBV7-2 to TRBJ2-2, with a possible D match to TRBD1 (5 bases). Germline assignment: CDR1 SGHTA and CDR2 FQGNSA. The length of the CDR3 is 15 residues. Trimming pared 1 base from V and 2 bases from J, leaving 8 bases between. The CDR3 is CASSLGRTNTGELFF. The DNA for the CDR3 is TGTGCCAGCAGCTTAGGACGGACAAACACCGGGGAGCTGTTTTTT.

The rearrangement links TRBV4-2 to TRBJ1-1; 11 bases line up with TRBD1. This CDR3 has 16 amino acids. The V and J ends lost 4 bases and 7 bases, in that order; junction bases with no gene match: 11. CDR1 LGHNA and CDR2 YNFKEQ come from the germline V gene. This CDR3 is CASSLGTGGGLNEAFF. CDR3 DNA: TGTGCCAGCAGCCTTGGGACAGGGGGAGGTTTGAATGAAGCTTTCTTT.

The V and J genes are TRBV6-2 or TRBV6-3 and TRBJ2-1; no reliable D call. The CDR3 runs 12 residues. Germline V gene sequence: CDR1 MNHEY, CDR2 SVGEGT. V was pared by 4 bases and J by 8 bases, with 9 bases between. The CDR3 nucleotides are TGTGCCAGCAGTTCCCTAGGAGATGAGCAGTTCTTC. It is translated as CASSSLGDEQFF.

The V and J genes are TRBV5-6 and TRBJ2-7; 8 positions match TRBD1. This CDR3 region has 14 residues. In germline, CDR1 is SGHDT, CDR2 YYEEEE. The ends lost 0 bases at V and 3 bases at J; junction bases unmatched: 2. CDR3 region: CASSLGTGGYEQYF. The CDR3 DNA follows: TGTGCCAGCAGCTTGGGAACAGGGGGCTACGAGCAGTACTTC.

The table lists this clone with a few counts. The rearrangement links TRBV6-2 or TRBV6-3 to TRBJ1-1; D might be TRBD1 (5 bases). The germline CDR1 and CDR2 sequences are MNHEY and SVGEGT. V gave up 7 bases and J gave up 1 base, with 16 bases separating them. There are 15 residues in the CDR3. CDR3 bases: TGTGCCAGCATCCCGGACACCCGCTGGAACACTGAAGCTTTCTTT. Amino acids: CASIPDTRWNTEAFF.

The chain employs TRBV3-1 (or the pseudogene TRBV3-2) and TRBJ1-4; 9 bases agree with TRBD1. The CDR3 covers 15 residues. The ends lost 3 bases at V and 8 bases at J; junction bases unmatched: 7. CDR1 is LGHDT, CDR2 YNNKEL, per germline (reference sequence). CDR3 coding DNA: TGTGCCAGCAGCCATGCCGGGACAGGGAACGAAAAACTGTTTTTT. Protein sequence: CASSHAGTGNEKLFF.

The chain links TRBV6-5 to TRBJ1-2; 8 bases line up with TRBD1. In germline, CDR1 is MNHEY, CDR2 SVGAGI. The CDR3 spans 15 residues. V shed 5 bases and J 10 bases; nucleotides not matched to a gene: 15. The CDR3 loop reads CASSPISLGQGPYTF. The CDR3 region has the DNA TGTGCCAGCAGTCCTATCTCCCTCGGACAGGGTCCCTACACCTTC.

The chain is built from TRBV4-2 and TRBJ1-4, with D possibly TRBD1 on 6 matching bases. Germline V gives CDR1 LGHNA, CDR2 YNFKEQ. The CDR3 extends over 15 amino acids. V was pared by 0 bases and J by 11 bases, with 16 bases between. CDR3 DNA: TGTGCCAGCAGCCAAGATCGGGGGGCAAGGGCGAAACTGTTTTTT. Protein product: CASSQDRGARAKLFF.

The V gene is TRBV19, the J gene TRBJ2-3, with D possibly TRBD2 on 6 matching bases. Trimming shortened V by 6 bases and J by 1 base, and 11 bases separated the two germline ends. Looked up from germline, CDR1 is LNHDA and CDR2 is SQIVND (reference sequence). There are 14 residues in the CDR3. CDR3 bases: TGTGCCAGTAGAAGGGACTTCCGCACAGATACGCAGTATTTT. Its protein product is CASRRDFRTDTQYF.

The chain carries TRBV7-9 and TRBJ1-2; maybe TRBD1 (6 bases). The CDR3 is 14 amino acids. Germline CDR1 reads SEHNR; CDR2 reads FQNEAQ (reference sequence). Trimming pared 2 bases from V and 4 bases from J, leaving 11 bases between. CDR3 DNA sequence: TGTGCCAGCAGCTTAATACAAGGGGGCTATGGCTACACCTTC. The encoded protein is CASSLIQGGYGYTF.

The V call is TRBV7-9, the J call TRBJ2-4, with 11 bases that match TRBD2. The V gene end was trimmed by 5 bases and the J gene end by 3 bases; junction bases not matched to a gene: 15. CDR3 length: 19 residues. CDR1 and CDR2 (germline): SEHNR, FQNEAQ (reference sequence). The CDR3 nucleotides are TGTGCCAGCAGCGATAGCGGGGGGGCAGCGGGATTAGTCAAAAACATTCAGTACTTC. The encoded protein is CASSDSGGAAGLVKNIQYF.

This chain connects TRBV4-3 to TRBJ2-2, with 8 bases identical to TRBD1. In germline, CDR1 is LGHNA, CDR2 YSLEER. This CDR3 is 14 amino acids long. J lost 7 bases, V lost 3 bases, and 4 bases had no gene match. The CDR3 bases are TGCGCCAGCAGCCAGGACAGGGTGGTCGGGGAGCTGTTTTTT. It translates to CASSQDRVVGELFF.

This clone was counted once. This chain joins TRBV5-1 and TRBJ2-2; D not certain. With 1 base removed from V and 6 bases from J, the gap between germline ends came to 10 bases. The CDR3 is 14 amino acids. Germline-derived CDR1 and CDR2 are SGHRS and YFSETQ. CDR3 protein: CASSLNALAGELFF. The CDR3, as DNA: TGCGCCAGCAGCTTGAACGCGTTGGCCGGGGAGCTGTTTTTT.

This clone appeared once. The CDR3 DNA follows: TGCGCCAGCAGCCAAGGTCGAGCGGGGGGGCCGGAGACCCAGTACTTC. This sequence encodes CASSQGRAGGPETQYF. The J gene is TRBJ2-5, the V gene TRBV4-1, with TRBD2 matching 10 bases. Germline CDR1 reads MGHRA; CDR2 reads YSYEKL. After removal of 1 base from V and 5 bases from J, the junction contained 7 bases not matched to a gene. The length of the CDR3 is 16 residues.

The V gene is TRBV4-2, the J gene TRBJ2-5, with 13 bases identical to TRBD2. Germline CDR1 LGHNA, CDR2 YNFKEQ. Losses at the gene ends were 0 bases for V and 2 bases for J; bases not matched to a gene: 9. The CDR3 has 19 amino acids. The chain's CDR3 is CASSQEWGTSGGDQETQYF. CDR3 bases: TGTGCCAGCAGCCAAGAATGGGGCACTAGCGGGGGGGATCAAGAGACCCAGTACTTC.